These 10 T cell receptor beta chains share one sample of origin, sequenced in a study of cytomegalovirus exposure and HLA in healthy donors. Primers included in the PCR were 60 Vbeta and 13 Jbeta primers. The method was immunoSEQ multiplex PCR; TCRdb's version includes in-frame clones alone and lacks a portion of them. In the table there are over 100,000 clones, nearly 70% of which are singletons. The sample consisted of PBMCs. The receptors come from a woman in her 70s in good health and CMV-seropositive.

This clone was seen only a few times. J is TRBJ2-3 and V is TRBV6-5; 9 bases match TRBD2. CDR3 size: 16 residues. Looked up from germline, CDR1 is MNHEY and CDR2 is SVGAGI. The ends lost 0 bases at V and 1 base at J; junction bases unmatched: 2. CDR3: CASSYSSGGGTDTQYF. For the CDR3, the DNA is TGTGCCAGCAGTTACTCTAGCGGGGGAGGCACAGATACGCAGTATTTT.

The chain links TRBV25-1 to TRBJ2-2, with 8 bases matching TRBD1. Germline-derived CDR1 and CDR2 are MGHDK and SYGVNS. Trimming cost V 3 bases and J 6 bases; bases outside gene matches: 3. The CDR3 is 14 residues long. As DNA, the CDR3 is TGTGCCAGCAGTGATCCAGGGGGCTCCGGGGAGCTGTTTTTT. This codes for CASSDPGGSGELFF.

This clone is a singleton in its sample. The chain combines TRBV29-1 with TRBJ1-1; 7 bases align to TRBD1. CDR1 is SQVTM and CDR2 is ANQGSEA in the germline V gene. J gave up 4 bases and V 1 base, and 6 bases lay outside the gene matches. The CDR3 is 14 amino acids. CDR3 amino acids: CSVEGQGGITEAFF. CDR3 coding DNA: TGCAGCGTTGAAGGTCAGGGGGGAATCACTGAAGCTTTCTTT.

The chain is built from TRBV6-6 and TRBJ1-3; D uncertain. Germline CDR1 reads MNHNY; CDR2 reads SVGAGI (reference sequence). The V end was cut by 7 bases, the J end by 2 bases, with 12 bases between. This CDR3 region has 14 residues. The CDR3 region is CASTYVIAGNTIYF. CDR3 bases: TGTGCCAGCACCTACGTCATCGCTGGAAACACCATATATTTT.

This clone was detected only a few times. The chain combines TRBV30 with TRBJ1-5; D is possibly TRBD1 (5 bases). Germline V lookup: CDR1 GTSNPN, CDR2 SVGIG (reference sequence). The CDR3 extends over 14 amino acids. V lost 2 bases, J lost 2 bases, and 10 bases lay in between. CDR3 region: CAWSPGSGNQPQHF. In DNA form, the CDR3 reads TGTGCCTGGAGTCCAGGGTCCGGCAATCAGCCCCAGCATTTT.

The chain is built from TRBV5-6 and TRBJ2-3; D perhaps matches TRBD1 (5 bases). V lost 4 bases, J lost 3 bases, and 21 bases lay in between. Germline assignment: CDR1 SGHDT and CDR2 YYEEEE. The CDR3 is 17 residues long. CDR3 sequence (DNA): TGTGCCAGCAGCCCCTATAGGGCCAGGGTGTGGACAGATACGCAGTATTTT. This translates into CASSPYRARVWTDTQYF.

The chain is built from TRBV19 and TRBJ1-4, with TRBD1 matching 7 bases. Germline loops: CDR1 LNHDA, CDR2 SQIVND (reference sequence). CDR3 length: 16 residues. Trimming cost V 5 bases and J 5 bases; bases outside gene matches: 11. The DNA for the CDR3 is TGTGCCAGTAGTTTCAGTCGGACAGGATCGAATGAAAAACTGTTTTTT. Translation gives CASSFSRTGSNEKLFF.

This clone was counted between two and nine times. This rearrangement joins TRBV7-2 to TRBJ1-4; D gene ambiguous. V dropped 3 bases and J dropped 5 bases, with 10 bases sitting between them. Germline CDR1 reads SGHTA; CDR2 reads FQGNSA. CDR3 length equals 14 residues. CDR3 nucleotide sequence: TGTGCCAGCAGCTTCCCCGGGGAGAATGAAAAACTGTTTTTT. This translates into CASSFPGENEKLFF.

The rearrangement joins TRBV2 to TRBJ1-1; 8 bases are a match to TRBD1. CDR3 length: 14 residues. From germline, CDR1 is SNHLY and CDR2 FYNNEI. Unmatched junction bases numbered 3, after V lost 6 bases and J lost 0 bases. CDR3 protein: CASRYRGMNTEAFF. CDR3 in DNA: TGTGCCAGCAGGTACAGGGGGATGAACACTGAAGCTTTCTTT.

The chain has TRBV11-2 and TRBJ2-1; 7 bases are a match to TRBD2. The CDR3 contains 15 residues. V was pared by 6 bases and J by 6 bases, with 11 bases of the junction left unmatched. From germline, CDR1 is SGHAT and CDR2 FQNNGV. The CDR3 DNA follows: TGTGCCAGCAGGCTTACAAGCGGGGCCTCCAATGAGCAGTTCTTC. Its protein is CASRLTSGASNEQFF.